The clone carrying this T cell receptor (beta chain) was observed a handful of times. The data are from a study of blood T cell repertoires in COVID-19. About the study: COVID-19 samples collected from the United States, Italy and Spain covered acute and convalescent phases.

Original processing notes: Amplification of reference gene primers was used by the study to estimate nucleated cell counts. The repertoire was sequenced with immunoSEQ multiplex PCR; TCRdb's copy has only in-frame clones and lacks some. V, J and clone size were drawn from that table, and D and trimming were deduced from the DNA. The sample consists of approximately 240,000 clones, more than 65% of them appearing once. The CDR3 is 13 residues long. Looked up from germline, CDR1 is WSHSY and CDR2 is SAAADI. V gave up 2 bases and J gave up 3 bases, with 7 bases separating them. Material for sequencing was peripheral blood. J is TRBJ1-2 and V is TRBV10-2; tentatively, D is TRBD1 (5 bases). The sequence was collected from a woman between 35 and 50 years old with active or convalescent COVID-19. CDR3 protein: CASSEGGDYGYTF. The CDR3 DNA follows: TGCGCCAGCAGTGAGGGAGGGGACTATGGCTACACCTTC.